Presented here are 30 T cell receptor beta chains from one specimen sequenced in a study of shared clonotypes between healthy human individuals. Sequenced by immunoSEQ multiplex PCR; TCRdb stores in-frame clones only, minus some. Among 2 million to 2.5 million clones listed, roughly 90% were seen once. The source material was naive CD4+ T cells from PBMCs. Subset specified: CD45RA+ positively selected. These receptors were collected from a man between 18 and 29 years old in good health. Some clones in this sample may be carry-over from other donors' samples.

The gene calls are TRBV14 and TRBJ2-1; tentatively, D is TRBD1 or TRBD2 (5 bases each). The CDR3 covers 17 residues. The V and J ends lost 0 bases and 0 bases respectively, with 12 bases between them. Per the germline V gene, CDR1 is SGHDN and CDR2 is FVKESK. CDR3 protein: CASSQDWLGVSYNEQFF. The CDR3, as DNA: TGTGCCAGCAGCCAAGACTGGTTGGGGGTCTCCTACAATGAGCAGTTCTTC.

In this sample, this clone turned up once. V is TRBV6-4 and J is TRBJ2-3; the match to TRBD2 covers 13 bases. The CDR3 totals 16 residues. The germline V gene encodes CDR1 MRHNA and CDR2 SNTAGT. The V gene end was trimmed by 6 bases and the J gene end by 2 bases; junction bases not matched to a gene: 5. This chain's CDR3 is CASSSTSGRATDTQYF. The CDR3 nucleotides read TGTGCCAGCAGCTCTACTAGCGGGAGGGCCACAGATACGCAGTATTTT.

The rearrangement uses TRBV28 and TRBJ2-7, with 14 bases that match TRBD2. Germline V gene sequence: CDR1 MDHEN, CDR2 SYDVKM. The CDR3 consists of 16 residues. The trim removed 3 bases at V and 7 bases at J, leaving 8 bases unmatched. CDR3 DNA sequence: TGTGCCAGCAGTTTTGCGGGACTAGCGGGAGTTGGAGAGCAGTACTTC. As protein: CASSFAGLAGVGEQYF. The full variable domain, with the rest looked up from reference TRBV28 and TRBJ2-7, is DVKVTQSSRYLVKRTGEKVFLECVQDMDHENMFWYRQDPGLGLRLIYFSYDVKMKEKGDIPEGYSVSREKKERFSLILESASTNQTSMYLCASSFAGLAGVGEQYFGPGTRLTVT.

The rearrangement uses TRBV18 and TRBJ2-6, with 7 bases that match TRBD2. Germline loops: CDR1 KGHSH, CDR2 LQKENI. After removal of 3 bases from V and 0 bases from J, the junction contained 8 bases not matched to a gene. This CDR3 region has 18 residues. CDR3 DNA sequence: TGTGCCAGCTCACCCCCAGGGAGGGGAAACTCTGGGGCCAACGTCCTGACTTTC. It codes for CASSPPGRGNSGANVLTF.

V usage is TRBV13 and J usage is TRBJ2-5; 7 bases map to TRBD2. Trimming took 5 bases from V and 4 from J; bases not matched to a gene: 13. The germline gives CDR1 PRHDT, CDR2 FYEKMQ (reference sequence). This CDR3 is 16 amino acids long. The CDR3 sequence is CASSLASGRGRETQYF. CDR3 coding DNA: TGTGCCAGCAGCCTGGCTTCAGGGAGGGGCAGAGAGACCCAGTACTTC.

The rearrangement joins TRBV5-1 to TRBJ2-3; tentatively, D is TRBD2 (7 bases). This CDR3 is built from 17 residues. V was shortened by 5 bases and J by 0 bases, with 19 bases between the two germline ends. Germline V CDR1 and CDR2: SGHRS, YFSETQ. Here the CDR3 reads CASRFFGGAVSTDTQYF. Written as DNA, the CDR3 is TGCGCCAGCAGATTCTTTGGGGGGGCCGTAAGCACAGATACGCAGTATTTT.

The CDR3 loop is CASSLVGSSTDTQYF. For the CDR3, the DNA is TGTGCCAGCAGCTTAGTGGGGTCTAGCACAGATACGCAGTATTTT. The V call is TRBV11-1, the J call TRBJ2-3; D ambiguous. V shed 1 base and J shed 0 bases, with 8 bases lying between them. The CDR3 has 15 amino acids. Looked up from germline, CDR1 is SGHAT and CDR2 is FQDESV (reference sequence).

The rearrangement joins TRBV7-9 to TRBJ2-2; 7 positions match TRBD2. The ends lost 5 bases at V and 4 bases at J; junction bases unmatched: 4. Germline CDR1 reads SEHNR; CDR2 reads FQNEAQ (reference sequence). The CDR3 is 14 amino acids. CDR3 DNA sequence: TGTGCCAGCAGCCCGTCGGGAGGCACCGGGGAGCTGTTTTTT. Amino acids: CASSPSGGTGELFF.

This clone was seen just once. The chain carries TRBV11-3 and TRBJ2-1, with D tentatively TRBD1 or TRBD2 (5 bases each). V was cut by 3 bases and J by 9 bases, with 9 bases left in between. Germline lookup yields CDR1 SGHNT and CDR2 YENEEA. The CDR3 is 12 amino acids. The CDR3 nucleotides read TGTGCCAGCAGCTTTATTGGGGGTGAGCAGTTCTTC. Translating it yields CASSFIGGEQFF.

The V gene is TRBV15, the J gene TRBJ2-7; TRBD2 matches 11 bases. The CDR3 contains 15 residues. V lost 2 bases to trimming and J lost 9 bases; unmatched junction nucleotides: 9. Germline values: CDR1 LNHNV, CDR2 YYDKDF (reference sequence). The CDR3 is CATSRITSGSAGQYF. In DNA, the CDR3 is TGTGCCACCAGCAGAATCACTAGCGGGAGTGCCGGGCAGTACTTC.

This chain uses TRBV30 with TRBJ2-7; D ambiguous. Trimming stripped 4 bases from V and 3 bases from J, with 7 bases between. Per the germline V gene, CDR1 is GTSNPN and CDR2 is SVGIG (reference sequence). This CDR3 spans 11 amino acids. The CDR3 sequence: CAWKGSYEQYF. The CDR3 bases are TGTGCCTGGAAGGGAAGCTACGAGCAGTACTTC.

V and J are TRBV27 and TRBJ1-1; possibly TRBD1 for D (5 bases). CDR1 and CDR2 from the germline V gene are MNHEY and SMNVEV (reference sequence). Trimming pared 3 bases from V and 4 bases from J, leaving 18 bases between. The CDR3 has 16 amino acids. Here the CDR3 reads CASSLVGTISGTEAFF. The CDR3 nucleotides are TGTGCCAGCAGTTTGGTCGGGACCATCTCCGGCACTGAAGCTTTCTTT.

In DNA, the CDR3 is TGTGCCAGCAGTTTAAACACGGTGGGGAATGAGCAGTTCTTC. Residues: CASSLNTVGNEQFF. This chain connects TRBV7-6 to TRBJ2-1; D ambiguous. This CDR3 region has 14 residues. Germline loops: CDR1 SGHVS, CDR2 FNYEAQ. Trimming stripped 6 bases from V and 7 bases from J, with 16 bases between.

The chain combines TRBV2 with TRBJ2-1, with TRBD2 matching over 9 bases. Germline CDR1 SNHLY, CDR2 FYNNEI. V trimming: 6 bases; J trimming: 5 bases; junction bases outside the gene matches: 5. There are 14 residues in the CDR3. CDR3 region: CASRPGLADNEQFF. The CDR3 coding sequence is TGTGCCAGCAGGCCGGGACTAGCTGACAATGAGCAGTTCTTC.

On this clone itself: The same CDR3 can be traced to other DNA sequences in this sample. The chain combines TRBV18 with TRBJ2-7; 7 nucleotides agree with TRBD1. This CDR3 has 13 amino acids. With 5 bases clipped from V and 3 bases from J, the junction kept 4 bases outside the gene matches. CDR1 is KGHSH and CDR2 is LQKENI in the germline V gene. The CDR3, as DNA: TGTGCCAGCTCAGGTGGACAGGACTACGAGCAGTACTTC. Amino acid sequence: CASSGGQDYEQYF.

The chain combines TRBV5-1 with TRBJ2-2; 11 bases agree with TRBD2. Germline CDR1 is SGHRS and CDR2 is YFSETQ. The V segment lost 3 bases and the J segment 8 bases; nucleotides outside the gene matches: 15. The CDR3 has 18 residues. The CDR3 here is CASSSRVAGGSGGGELFF. CDR3 bases: TGCGCCAGCAGCTCCCGTGTAGCGGGAGGGTCCGGTGGTGGGGAGCTGTTTTTT.

The chain uses TRBV28 and TRBJ2-5; D possibly corresponds to TRBD1 (6 bases). The germline V gene encodes CDR1 MDHEN and CDR2 SYDVKM. This CDR3 spans 14 amino acids. V gave up 6 bases and J gave up 5 bases, with 16 bases separating them. CDR3 protein: CASRSTGFSETQYF. The CDR3 nucleotides read TGTGCCAGCAGATCCACAGGGTTCTCGGAGACCCAGTACTTC.

A word on this clone: Additional DNA sequences in this sample encode the identical CDR3. The genes are TRBV28 and TRBJ2-6; no firm D call. Trimming stripped 6 bases from V and 2 bases from J, with 2 bases between. CDR3 length equals 12 residues. In germline, CDR1 is MDHEN, CDR2 SYDVKM. CDR3 DNA: TGTGCCAGCAGCACTGGGGCCAACGTCCTGACTTTC. It codes for CASSTGANVLTF.

This rearrangement joins TRBV7-2 to TRBJ2-3; either TRBD1 or TRBD2 may supply D (6 bases each). V shed 6 bases and J shed 0 bases, with 10 bases lying between them. CDR1 is SGHTA, CDR2 FQGNSA, per germline. The CDR3 consists of 14 residues. CDR3 amino acids: CASREGGSTDTQYF. The CDR3 DNA reads TGTGCCAGCAGGGAAGGGGGGAGCACAGATACGCAGTATTTT.

CDR3 residues: CAGAASGEPSYEQYF. The DNA for the CDR3 is TGTGCCGGGGCGGCTAGCGGGGAACCCTCCTACGAGCAGTACTTC. This chain links TRBV30 with TRBJ2-7; TRBD2 matches 9 bases. The CDR3 has 15 residues. The V and J ends lost 8 bases and 0 bases, in that order; junction bases with no gene match: 11. The germline gives CDR1 GTSNPN, CDR2 SVGIG (reference sequence).

About this clone: Other nucleotide sequences in the sample specify the same CDR3. The CDR3 region is CASSLGGGSYEQYF. The CDR3 DNA sequence: TGTGCCAGCAGCTTAGGAGGGGGGTCCTACGAGCAGTACTTC. This chain uses TRBV7-2 with TRBJ2-7; TRBD1 or TRBD2 may be the D gene (6 bases each). The CDR3 totals 14 residues. The germline V and J ends were trimmed by 1 base and 1 base, with 8 bases remaining between them. Looked up from germline, CDR1 is SGHTA and CDR2 is FQGNSA. The full variable domain, its missing parts supplied by reference TRBV7-2 and TRBJ2-7, is GAGVSQSPSNKVTEKGKDVELRCDPISGHTALYWYRQSLGQGLEFLIYFQGNSAPDKSGLPSDRFSAERTGGSVSTLTIQRTQQEDSAVYLCASSLGGGSYEQYFGPGTRLTVT.

The genes are TRBV28 and TRBJ1-5, with D unclear. Trimming shortened V by 6 bases and J by 6 bases, and 12 bases separated the two germline ends. Germline-derived CDR1 and CDR2 are MDHEN and SYDVKM. CDR3 length equals 13 residues. The CDR3 reads CASRFGLSQPQHF. The CDR3 region has the DNA TGTGCCAGCAGATTTGGACTCTCTCAGCCCCAGCATTTT.

DNA for the CDR3: TGTGCCTGGAGTGCTATAGATACGCAGTATTTT. This gives the protein CAWSAIDTQYF. The chain couples TRBV30 to TRBJ2-3; D is undetermined. The germline V gene encodes CDR1 GTSNPN and CDR2 SVGIG (reference sequence). The CDR3 loop spans 11 amino acids. Trimming removed 1 base from V and 5 bases from J, with 4 bases in between.

CDR3 sequence reads: CASSRGRGEPIRYQPQHF. The CDR3 DNA reads TGTGCCAGCAGCCGTGGACGCGGTGAACCAATTCGGTATCAGCCCCAGCATTTT. This chain joins TRBV28 and TRBJ1-5; no reliable D call. This CDR3 has 18 residues. V lost 6 bases and J lost 5, with 26 bases in between. Germline assignment: CDR1 MDHEN and CDR2 SYDVKM. Looking up the rest from reference TRBV28 and TRBJ1-5 gives the full variable domain: DVKVTQSSRYLVKRTGEKVFLECVQDMDHENMFWYRQDPGLGLRLIYFSYDVKMKEKGDIPEGYSVSREKKERFSLILESASTNQTSMYLCASSRGRGEPIRYQPQHFGDGTRLSIL.

In its sample, this clone was seen once. The V call is TRBV6-1, the J call TRBJ2-1; D perhaps matches TRBD2 (5 bases). The CDR3 covers 14 residues. Germline lookup yields CDR1 MNHNS and CDR2 SASEGT. The V and J ends lost 2 bases and 7 bases respectively, with 12 bases between them. The CDR3 DNA reads TGTGCCAGCAGTGAATCCCGGACTGGTAATGAGCAGTTCTTC. Protein product: CASSESRTGNEQFF.

The chain combines TRBV6-5 with TRBJ1-2, with a tentative D call TRBD1 (6 bases). The germline V gene has CDR1 MNHEY and CDR2 SVGAGI. V was pared by 4 bases and J by 5 bases, with 11 bases between. The CDR3 is 13 residues long. CDR3 sequence reads: CASSLGTLYGYTF. In DNA, the CDR3 is TGTGCCAGCAGTTTAGGGACACTTTATGGCTACACCTTC.

This clone was found once. The gene calls are TRBV5-4 and TRBJ2-5; tentatively, D is TRBD1 (5 bases). The V end lost 3 bases, the J end lost 0 bases, and 15 bases lay between the germline ends. Germline CDR1 reads SGHNT; CDR2 reads YYREEE (reference sequence). The CDR3 is 16 residues long. The CDR3 here is CASSSPRGRDQETQYF. The CDR3 DNA is TGTGCCAGCAGCTCGCCAAGGGGAAGGGACCAAGAGACCCAGTACTTC.

As for this clone: Other DNA sequences in this specimen translate into the identical CDR3. The gene calls are TRBV9 and TRBJ2-1; 7 bases fit TRBD2. The J segment lost 0 bases and the V segment lost 1 base, leaving 4 bases of the junction unmatched. Germline lookup yields CDR1 SGDLS and CDR2 YYNGEE. The CDR3 consists of 16 residues. The CDR3 nucleotides are TGTGCCAGCAGCGTATTGGGAGGGCCCTCCTACAATGAGCAGTTCTTC. Protein sequence: CASSVLGGPSYNEQFF.

This chain uses TRBV28 with TRBJ2-2; D may be TRBD2 (5 bases). The V end was cut by 8 bases, the J end by 7 bases, with 11 bases between. The CDR3 spans 12 residues. CDR1 MDHEN and CDR2 SYDVKM come from the germline V gene. CDR3 nucleotide sequence: TGTGCCAGCCGGCTGAGGGTCGGGGAGCTGTTTTTT. It yields the protein CASRLRVGELFF.

The V and J genes are TRBV29-1 and TRBJ1-1, with 7 bases matching TRBD1. V dropped 7 bases and J dropped 5; count of bases not matched to a gene: 13. CDR1 and CDR2 from the germline V gene are SQVTM and ANQGSEA. The CDR3 sequence is 14 residues long. The CDR3 DNA is TGCAGCGCGGCCCGACAGGGATCTGAAACTGAAGCTTTCTTT. It yields the protein CSAARQGSETEAFF.